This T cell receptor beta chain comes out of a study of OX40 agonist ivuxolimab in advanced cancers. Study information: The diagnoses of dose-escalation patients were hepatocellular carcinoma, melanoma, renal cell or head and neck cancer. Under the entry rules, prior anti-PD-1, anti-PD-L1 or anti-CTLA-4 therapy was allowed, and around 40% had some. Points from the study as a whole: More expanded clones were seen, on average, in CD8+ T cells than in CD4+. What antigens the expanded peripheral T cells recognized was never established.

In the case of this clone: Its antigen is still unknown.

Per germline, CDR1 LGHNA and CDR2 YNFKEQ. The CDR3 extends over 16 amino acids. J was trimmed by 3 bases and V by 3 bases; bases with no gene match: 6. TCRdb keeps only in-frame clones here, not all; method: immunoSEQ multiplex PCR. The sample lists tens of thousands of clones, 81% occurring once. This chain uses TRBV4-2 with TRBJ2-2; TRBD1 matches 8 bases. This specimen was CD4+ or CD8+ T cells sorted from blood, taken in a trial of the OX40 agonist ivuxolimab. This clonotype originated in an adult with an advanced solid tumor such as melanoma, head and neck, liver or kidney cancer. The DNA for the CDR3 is TGTGCCAGCAGCCAGAACCCGGGACAGGACACCGGGGAGCTGTTTTTT. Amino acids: CASSQNPGQDTGELFF.